The 26 T cell receptor beta chains presented below share a single source sample, sequenced in a study of blood T cell repertoires in COVID-19. The data were produced by immunoSEQ multiplex PCR, yet TCRdb's version contains in-frame clones alone and is incomplete. Of approximately 200,000 clones detected, roughly 94% appear once; the ten largest clones hold roughly 0.7%. Sequenced material: peripheral blood. The source is a man aged 25 to 45 with COVID-19, enrolled during active disease.

The genes are TRBV7-9 and TRBJ2-5; no firm D call. CDR3 size: 13 residues. CDR1 and CDR2 (germline): SEHNR, FQNEAQ (reference sequence). Deletions cut 2 bases from V and 2 bases from J, with 6 bases between. The DNA for the CDR3 is TGTGCCAGCAGCTTAATCAGACAAGAGACCCAGTACTTC. This codes for CASSLIRQETQYF.

This clone has a single count. The genes are TRBV20-1 and TRBJ1-2; D is perhaps TRBD1 (6 bases). CDR1 is DFQATT and CDR2 is SNEGSKA in the germline V gene (reference sequence). The CDR3 covers 16 residues. Trimming took off 3 bases at V and 0 bases at J, with 17 bases between the two ends. The DNA for the CDR3 is TGCAGTGCTAGTATGGGGGGGCAATTAACTAACTATGGCTACACCTTC. Translation: CSASMGGQLTNYGYTF.

V and J are TRBV11-2 and TRBJ2-3; 9 bases fit TRBD1. CDR1 SGHAT and CDR2 FQNNGV come from the germline V gene. J lost 3 bases, V lost 4 bases, and 11 bases had no gene match. The CDR3 loop spans 17 amino acids. The CDR3 here is CASSSFPGQGGTDTQYF. The CDR3 nucleotides are TGTGCCAGCAGCTCCTTCCCGGGACAGGGTGGGACAGATACGCAGTATTTT.

The gene calls are TRBV19 and TRBJ2-5; TRBD1 aligns across 8 bases. Germline V gene data show CDR1 as LNHDA and CDR2 as SQIVND (reference sequence). The CDR3 loop spans 15 amino acids. Unmatched junction bases numbered 6, after V lost 1 base and J lost 5 bases. CDR3 protein: CASSIGTGSGETQYF. CDR3 DNA sequence: TGTGCCAGTAGTATAGGGACAGGGAGTGGTGAGACCCAGTACTTC.

The chain links TRBV6-5 to TRBJ1-4; D is uncertain. The germline V and J ends were trimmed by 5 bases and 8 bases, with 15 bases remaining between them. Germline assignment: CDR1 MNHEY and CDR2 SVGAGI. The CDR3 has 14 amino acids. This CDR3 is CASSPRVVREKLFF. DNA for the CDR3: TGTGCCAGCAGTCCCCGAGTCGTCAGGGAAAAACTGTTTTTT.

The chain recombines TRBV9 with TRBJ2-2; D is perhaps TRBD1 (6 bases). V was pared by 0 bases and J by 9 bases, with 15 bases between. The CDR3 has 15 residues. Germline V gives CDR1 SGDLS, CDR2 YYNGEE. CDR3 region: CASSVDTGLYRELFF. Here the CDR3 DNA reads TGTGCCAGCAGCGTAGATACAGGGCTATACAGGGAGCTGTTTTTT.

J is TRBJ1-2 and V is TRBV5-6; 9 positions agree with TRBD1. CDR1 and CDR2 from the germline V gene are SGHDT and YYEEEE. J gave up 7 bases and V 0 bases, and 7 bases lay outside the gene matches. The CDR3 is 15 amino acids. The chain's CDR3 is CASSLEMGQGFGYTF. DNA of the CDR3: TGTGCCAGCAGCTTGGAGATGGGACAGGGTTTTGGCTACACCTTC.

This sequence joins TRBV10-3 and TRBJ2-3; weak D call: TRBD2 (5 bases). Germline-derived CDR1 and CDR2 are ENHRY and SYGVKD. The germline V and J ends were trimmed by 10 bases and 6 bases, with 20 bases remaining between them. The CDR3 length is 14 residues. The CDR3 nucleotides read TGTGCCACCCGGTTTGAGGGTCCCGGGGATACGCAGTATTTT. Translated, it gives CATRFEGPGDTQYF.

The DNA for the CDR3 is TGCGCCAGCACCTCAAGGACAGGCAACACCGGGGAGCTGTTTTTT. It specifies CASTSRTGNTGELFF. V usage is TRBV5-1 and J usage is TRBJ2-2; 7 positions match TRBD1. This CDR3 region has 15 residues. Germline V gene lookup returns CDR1 SGHRS and CDR2 YFSETQ. J was trimmed by 2 bases and V by 6 bases; bases with no gene match: 7.

This chain joins TRBV19 and TRBJ1-6; D unclear. Deletions cut 7 bases from V and 7 bases from J, with 17 bases between. CDR3 length: 15 amino acids. Per the germline V gene, CDR1 is LNHDA and CDR2 is SQIVND (reference sequence). CDR3 sequence: CASKLESSVNSPLHF. CDR3 sequence (DNA): TGTGCCAGTAAGCTCGAGAGTTCCGTAAATTCACCCCTCCACTTT.

This clone was counted a single time. The chain employs TRBV2 and TRBJ2-1; D might be TRBD2 (7 bases). The CDR3 is 16 residues long. Per the germline V gene, CDR1 is SNHLY and CDR2 is FYNNEI. V lost 6 bases and J 0 bases, leaving 15 bases between the germline ends. Here the CDR3 DNA reads TGTGCCAGCAGCCGAGACGGGGGGCTCTCCTACAATGAGCAGTTCTTC. This translates into CASSRDGGLSYNEQFF.

The V and J genes are TRBV27 and TRBJ1-1; 8 positions agree with TRBD1. This CDR3 has 17 amino acids. Germline loops: CDR1 MNHEY, CDR2 SMNVEV (reference sequence). V was clipped by 3 bases and J by 3 bases; unmatched bases: 12. This CDR3 reads CASSFQKDRVTDTEAFF. CDR3 nucleotides: TGTGCCAGCAGTTTTCAGAAGGACAGGGTCACCGACACTGAAGCTTTCTTT.

The rearrangement links TRBV6-6 to TRBJ1-5, with 9 bases identical to TRBD1. Germline CDR1 and CDR2: MNHNY and SVGAGI (reference sequence). The ends lost 5 bases at V and 7 bases at J; junction bases unmatched: 6. The CDR3 has 14 residues. CDR3 region: CASSTQGAGQPQHF. The CDR3, as DNA: TGTGCCAGCAGTACACAGGGGGCAGGACAGCCCCAGCATTTT.

The J gene is TRBJ2-2, the V gene TRBV27; 8 nucleotides agree with TRBD1. The CDR3 spans 16 residues. CDR1 is MNHEY, CDR2 SMNVEV, per germline (reference sequence). V was pared by 5 bases and J by 4 bases, with 9 bases of the junction left unmatched. The CDR3 spells CASSPRTGLGTGELFF. Written as DNA, the CDR3 is TGTGCCAGCAGTCCCAGGACAGGGCTGGGCACCGGGGAGCTGTTTTTT.

V usage is TRBV29-1 and J usage is TRBJ2-5; TRBD1 might be the D (5 bases). Germline V gene data show CDR1 as SQVTM and CDR2 as ANQGSEA. This CDR3 is built from 12 residues. V dropped 3 bases and J dropped 6 bases, with 11 bases sitting between them. CDR3 coding DNA: TGCAGCGTTGATCAGGGCTCGAAGACCCAGTACTTC. Translation: CSVDQGSKTQYF.

The chain joins TRBV30 to TRBJ1-2, with 9 bases aligning to TRBD1. The CDR3 runs to 13 residues. Germline V gene sequence: CDR1 GTSNPN, CDR2 SVGIG (reference sequence). Trimming at V came to 6 bases and at J to 6 bases, leaving 8 bases not matched to a gene. CDR3 residues: CACPGQGRNGYTF. The CDR3 region has the DNA TGTGCCTGTCCGGGACAGGGCAGGAATGGCTACACCTTC.

In nucleotides, the CDR3 is TGTGCCAGTAGTGCAGGGGGCTCCTACAATGAGCAGTTCTTC. Amino acid sequence: CASSAGGSYNEQFF. The chain employs TRBV19 and TRBJ2-1; TRBD1 matches at 7 bases. This CDR3 has 14 amino acids. V lost 5 bases and J lost 0; bases outside the gene matches: 1. Germline-derived CDR1 and CDR2 are LNHDA and SQIVND (reference sequence). Together with reference TRBV19 and TRBJ2-1, the CDR3 gives the full variable domain: DGGITQSPKYLFRKEGQNVTLSCEQNLNHDAMYWYRQDPGQGLRLIYYSQIVNDFQKGDIAEGYSVSREKKESFPLTVTSAQKNPTAFYLCASSAGGSYNEQFFGPGTRLTVL.

This clone turned up a few times. The chain carries TRBV5-6 and TRBJ1-2, with D possibly TRBD1 on 6 matching bases. The CDR3 is 14 residues long. The germline V gene encodes CDR1 SGHDT and CDR2 YYEEEE. Deletions cut 0 bases from V and 5 bases from J, with 11 bases between. This CDR3 reads CASSLDRVLYGYTF. The CDR3, as DNA: TGTGCCAGCAGCTTGGACAGGGTACTTTATGGCTACACCTTC.

The chain employs TRBV19 and TRBJ1-1; possible D gene TRBD1, 5 bases. Germline V gene sequence: CDR1 LNHDA, CDR2 SQIVND (reference sequence). CDR3 length: 14 residues. Trimming cost V 6 bases and J 6 bases, with 17 bases left between them. In DNA, the CDR3 is TGTGCCAGTAGGCTTATGGGGGAGGCTGCTGAAGCTTTCTTT. Translated, it gives CASRLMGEAAEAFF.

The rearrangement links TRBV29-1 to TRBJ1-4, with 9 nucleotides matching TRBD1. The junction had 6 bases not matched to a gene; V was cut back by 1 base and J by 6 bases. CDR1 SQVTM and CDR2 ANQGSEA come from the germline V gene. The CDR3 length is 15 residues. CDR3 coding DNA: TGCAGCGTTGAAGTAAGAGGGGACAGGGATGAAAAACTGTTTTTT. Translating gives CSVEVRGDRDEKLFF.

V usage is TRBV5-1 and J usage is TRBJ1-1, with 7 bases lining up with TRBD1. The length of the CDR3 is 15 residues. Germline values: CDR1 SGHRS, CDR2 YFSETQ. After removal of 5 bases from V and 0 bases from J, the junction contained 7 bases not matched to a gene. CDR3 sequence reads: CASRSNRGMNTEAFF. The DNA of the CDR3 is TGCGCCAGCAGATCCAACAGGGGTATGAACACTGAAGCTTTCTTT.

The CDR3 loop is CAWSRPTRAQPQHF. DNA for the CDR3: TGTGCCTGGAGTAGGCCGACGAGGGCTCAGCCCCAGCATTTT. The rearrangement links TRBV30 to TRBJ1-5; D gene unclear. CDR1 and CDR2 (germline): GTSNPN, SVGIG (reference sequence). The CDR3 length is 14 residues. V dropped 2 bases and J dropped 6 bases, with 14 bases sitting between them.

The chain has TRBV6-6 and TRBJ2-7; D uncertain. The CDR3 consists of 17 residues. Trimming took off 5 bases at V and 0 bases at J, with 20 bases between the two ends. Per the germline V gene, CDR1 is MNHNY and CDR2 is SVGAGI (reference sequence). For the CDR3, the DNA is TGTGCCAGCAGTCGCACCCCCTTGGGCAGTAGCTCCTACGAGCAGTACTTC. This codes for CASSRTPLGSSSYEQYF.

This chain links TRBV5-6 with TRBJ1-2, with TRBD1 identical over 9 bases. V gave up 4 bases and J gave up 5 bases; unmatched junction bases: 6. CDR3 length equals 14 residues. CDR1 and CDR2 (germline): SGHDT, YYEEEE. The DNA of the CDR3 is TGTGCCAGCAGCCCGTGGGACAGGGTTTATGGCTACACCTTC. Amino acid sequence: CASSPWDRVYGYTF.

J is TRBJ1-2 and V is TRBV19; TRBD1 aligns across 11 bases. The CDR3 spans 15 residues. In germline, CDR1 is LNHDA, CDR2 SQIVND (reference sequence). The ends lost 6 bases at V and 4 bases at J; junction bases unmatched: 7. The CDR3 protein is CASRTDRGQVYGYTF. The CDR3 nucleotides read TGTGCCAGTAGGACGGACAGGGGGCAGGTCTATGGCTACACCTTC.

This clone appeared a single time. The chain employs TRBV18 and TRBJ1-4; the match to TRBD1 covers 9 bases. Germline V gene lookup returns CDR1 KGHSH and CDR2 LQKENI. The CDR3 spans 14 residues. V shed 6 bases, J shed 8 bases, and the junction held 7 bases outside the gene matches. This CDR3 reads CASSAGQGYEKLFF. CDR3 sequence (DNA): TGTGCCAGCTCGGCGGGACAGGGTTACGAAAAACTGTTTTTT.